The 23 T cell receptor beta chains below come from one sample, sequenced in a study of blood T cell repertoires in COVID-19. The data were produced by immunoSEQ multiplex PCR, yet TCRdb's version contains in-frame clones alone and is incomplete. The sample records 250,000 to 300,000 clones, approximately 85% being singletons. Sequenced material: PBMCs or T cells enriched from blood (not recorded which). The source of these receptors is a woman aged 25 to 39 who had recovered from COVID-19.

This clone was seen more than once but under ten times. The same CDR3 can be traced to other DNA sequences in this sample. The chain joins TRBV9 to TRBJ1-2, with 11 bases matching TRBD1. The CDR3 extends over 14 amino acids. The junction had 1 base not matched to a gene; V was cut back by 2 bases and J by 4 bases. Germline lookup yields CDR1 SGDLS and CDR2 YYNGEE. The CDR3 region has the DNA TGTGCCAGCAGCGTTGGGACAGGGGGCTATGGCTACACCTTC. Its protein is CASSVGTGGYGYTF.

Comment on this clone: One end of the junction does not line up with germline, which may come from a read error. This chain links TRBV27 with TRBJ1-1; TRBD1 is a possible D gene (5 bases). This CDR3 spans 14 amino acids. Germline lookup yields CDR1 MNHEY and CDR2 SMNVEV (reference sequence). CDR3 nucleotide sequence: TGTACCAGCAGTTTGGCGTGGAGGGGCACTGAAGCTTTCTTT. Translated, it gives CTSSLAWRGTEAFF.

This chain joins TRBV19 and TRBJ2-3, with 9 bases lining up with TRBD1. Germline trimming cut 3 bases from V and 4 bases from J; bases unmatched to any gene: 11. CDR3 length: 17 amino acids. Germline V gene data show CDR1 as LNHDA and CDR2 as SQIVND (reference sequence). The CDR3 nucleotides read TGTGCCAGTAGTATCTCTTCGGGACAGGGAATAGCAGATACGCAGTATTTT. Translating gives CASSISSGQGIADTQYF.

This chain joins TRBV10-3 and TRBJ2-2, with 12 bases identical to TRBD2. Trimming removed 4 bases from V and 6 bases from J; junction bases left unmatched: 0. CDR3 length: 14 residues. Germline V CDR1 and CDR2: ENHRY, SYGVKD. CDR3 nucleotides: TGTGCCATCAGTGGACTAGCGGGAGCCGGGGAGCTGTTTTTT. It translates to CAISGLAGAGELFF.

The rearrangement joins TRBV7-9 to TRBJ1-5, with unresolved D. The length of the CDR3 is 12 residues. Trimming stripped 7 bases from V and 7 bases from J, with 11 bases between. Germline CDR1 reads SEHNR; CDR2 reads FQNEAQ (reference sequence). The CDR3 bases are TGTGCCAGCACCCGGGGAGAGCAGCCCCAGCATTTT. It codes for CASTRGEQPQHF. Complete variable domain (other parts from reference TRBV7-9 and TRBJ1-5): DTGVSQNPRHKITKRGQNVTFRCDPISEHNRLYWYRQTLGQGPEFLTYFQNEAQLEKSRLLSDRFSAERPKGSFSTLEIQRTEQGDSAMYLCASTRGEQPQHFGDGTRLSIL.

This clone was counted a few times. The rearrangement joins TRBV10-2 to TRBJ2-3; 7 bases fit TRBD2. The CDR3 extends over 14 amino acids. Germline CDR1 and CDR2: WSHSY and SAAADI. The junction had 5 bases not matched to a gene; V was cut back by 8 bases and J by 0 bases. The CDR3 is CASSKRGSTDTQYF. CDR3 DNA sequence: TGCGCCAGCTCCAAGCGGGGTAGCACAGATACGCAGTATTTT.

The chain uses TRBV7-9 and TRBJ2-1; D call uncertain. There are 10 residues in the CDR3. Trimming left V 4 bases short and J 10 bases short, with 5 bases between. Germline V gene data show CDR1 as SEHNR and CDR2 as FQNEAQ (reference sequence). This CDR3 is CASSSSEQFF. The CDR3 DNA is TGTGCCAGCAGCTCATCCGAGCAGTTCTTC.

V usage is TRBV5-1 and J usage is TRBJ1-5; TRBD1 might be the D (6 bases). The V end was cut by 4 bases, the J end by 10 bases, with 18 bases between. The CDR3 contains 14 residues. CDR1 and CDR2 from the germline V gene are SGHRS and YFSETQ. The CDR3 DNA sequence: TGCGCCAGCAGCCTAGGGGGGGGGCCGGATCCCCAGCATTTT. Translated, it gives CASSLGGGPDPQHF. The entire variable domain, with the rest obtained from reference TRBV5-1 and TRBJ1-5, is as follows: KAGVTQTPRYLIKTRGQQVTLSCSPISGHRSVSWYQQTPGQGLQFLFEYFSETQRNKGNFPGRFSGRQFSNSRSEMNVSTLELGDSALYLCASSLGGGPDPQHFGDGTRLSIL.

This clone was observed once. V is TRBV19 and J is TRBJ1-4; TRBD1 matches 8 bases. Germline V gene lookup returns CDR1 LNHDA and CDR2 SQIVND (reference sequence). The CDR3 sequence is 14 residues long. The V and J ends lost 3 bases and 8 bases, in that order; junction bases with no gene match: 5. The CDR3 DNA reads as TGTGCCAGTAGTATCACGGACAGGGAGGAAAAACTGTTTTTT. Protein: CASSITDREEKLFF. The variable domain in full, completed from reference TRBV19 and TRBJ1-4, reads DGGITQSPKYLFRKEGQNVTLSCEQNLNHDAMYWYRQDPGQGLRLIYYSQIVNDFQKGDIAEGYSVSREKKESFPLTVTSAQKNPTAFYLCASSITDREEKLFFGSGTQLSVL.

J is TRBJ1-2 and V is TRBV28; no clear D gene. Germline loops: CDR1 MDHEN, CDR2 SYDVKM. V was trimmed by 6 bases and J by 3 bases, leaving 14 bases between them. This CDR3 has 14 amino acids. The CDR3 reads CASSIADLYYGYTF. CDR3 DNA: TGTGCCAGCAGCATCGCAGACTTATACTATGGCTACACCTTC.

The chain joins TRBV7-9 to TRBJ1-2, with D tentatively TRBD1 (6 bases). Germline CDR1 is SEHNR and CDR2 is FQNEAQ (reference sequence). CDR3 length equals 15 residues. V lost 4 bases to trimming and J lost 2 bases, with 14 bases between them. The CDR3 reads CASSSQGLGNYGYTF. The CDR3 nucleotides are TGTGCCAGCAGCTCACAGGGATTGGGGAACTATGGCTACACCTTC.

This clone was recorded a few times. The chain combines TRBV19 with TRBJ1-3; D is unresolved. Germline lookup yields CDR1 LNHDA and CDR2 SQIVND (reference sequence). The length of the CDR3 is 14 residues. V lost 7 bases and J 0 bases, leaving 10 bases between the germline ends. Written as DNA, the CDR3 is TGTGCCAGTAAGCGGGGAGACTCTGGAAACACCATATATTTT. Translated: CASKRGDSGNTIYF.

This chain joins TRBV19 and TRBJ2-1; tentatively, D is TRBD2 (5 bases). V was shortened by 1 base and J by 2 bases, with 6 bases between the two germline ends. From germline, CDR1 is LNHDA and CDR2 SQIVND (reference sequence). The CDR3 spans 14 residues. The CDR3 reads CASSIVGAYNEQFF. The CDR3 coding sequence is TGTGCCAGTAGTATAGTGGGAGCCTACAATGAGCAGTTCTTC.

V is TRBV12-3 or TRBV12-4 and J is TRBJ1-1; no definite D call. This CDR3 has 13 residues. Trimming shortened V by 5 bases and J by 0 bases, and 7 bases separated the two germline ends. Here the CDR3 reads CASSQPVNTEAFF. CDR3 coding DNA: TGTGCCAGCAGTCAACCAGTGAACACTGAAGCTTTCTTT.

The genes are TRBV7-6 and TRBJ1-5, with D hard to call. The CDR3 is 13 amino acids. Germline lookup yields CDR1 SGHVS and CDR2 FNYEAQ. The ends were cut back, 4 bases at V and 5 bases at J, with 9 bases in the middle. In DNA, the CDR3 is TGTGCCAGCAGCTCCATCGGGGATCAGCCCCAGCATTTT. The encoded protein is CASSSIGDQPQHF. The complete variable domain, with remaining parts taken from reference TRBV7-6 and TRBJ1-5, reads GAGVSQSPRYKVTKRGQDVALRCDPISGHVSLYWYRQALGQGPEFLTYFNYEAQQDKSGLPNDRFSAERPEGSISTLTIQRTEQRDSAMYRCASSSIGDQPQHFGDGTRLSIL.

The rearrangement links TRBV27 to TRBJ1-5; D remains unclear. Germline-derived CDR1 and CDR2 are MNHEY and SMNVEV (reference sequence). Trimming left V 5 bases short and J 3 bases short, with 11 bases between. The CDR3 consists of 14 residues. The CDR3 sequence is CASSRSTNNQPQHF. The CDR3 region has the DNA TGTGCCAGCAGTCGATCGACAAACAATCAGCCCCAGCATTTT.

The chain combines TRBV5-4 with TRBJ1-2; unclear D gene. The CDR3 has 16 amino acids. The germline V gene has CDR1 SGHNT and CDR2 YYREEE (reference sequence). Between the trimmed V and J ends, which lost 0 bases and 4 bases, there was a span of 16 bases. DNA of the CDR3: TGTGCCAGCAGCTTGGACGAGAGGGCCGCTACCTATGGCTACACCTTC. Protein sequence: CASSLDERAATYGYTF.

This sequence joins TRBV27 and TRBJ2-5; D is perhaps TRBD1 (5 bases). CDR1 is MNHEY, CDR2 SMNVEV, per germline (reference sequence). The CDR3 is made up of 15 amino acids. The ends were cut back, 5 bases at V and 0 bases at J, with 13 bases in the middle. DNA for the CDR3: TGTGCCAGCAGTAGATTAGGGGCCCACCAAGAGACCCAGTACTTC. It encodes CASSRLGAHQETQYF.

The chain employs TRBV3-1 (or the pseudogene TRBV3-2) and TRBJ2-4, with TRBD2 identical over 7 bases. The ends lost 4 bases at V and 2 bases at J; junction bases unmatched: 5. Germline V gives CDR1 LGHDT, CDR2 YNNKEL (reference sequence). The CDR3 has 15 amino acids. The CDR3 loop is CASSLAGVTKNIQYF. The CDR3 DNA follows: TGTGCCAGCAGCCTCGCGGGGGTAACCAAAAACATTCAGTACTTC.

This chain uses TRBV6-2 or TRBV6-3 with TRBJ2-7; 8 nucleotides match TRBD2. V shed 2 bases and J 2 bases; nucleotides not matched to a gene: 2. The CDR3 is 14 amino acids. Germline V CDR1 and CDR2: MNHEY, SVGEGT. CDR3 DNA: TGTGCCAGCAGTTACGAGCGGGGGCCCTACGAGCAGTACTTC. It yields the protein CASSYERGPYEQYF.

This clone has only one observation. V gene TRBV7-6 combines with J gene TRBJ1-4; 7 positions match TRBD1. Germline V gives CDR1 SGHVS, CDR2 FNYEAQ. V lost 1 base, J lost 8 bases, and 19 bases stayed unmatched. This CDR3 is built from 19 residues. The CDR3, as DNA: TGTGCCAGCAGCTTAGTACGTTCCGGAACCCAGGGGGATCGGGAAAAACTGTTTTTT. As protein: CASSLVRSGTQGDREKLFF.

J is TRBJ1-5 and V is TRBV10-3; 8 bases line up with TRBD1. The germline V gene has CDR1 ENHRY and CDR2 SYGVKD. Losses at the gene ends were 5 bases for V and 6 bases for J; bases not matched to a gene: 6. CDR3 length: 14 residues. The CDR3 region is CAISHGQGGQPQHF. In DNA form, the CDR3 reads TGTGCCATCAGTCACGGACAGGGAGGTCAGCCCCAGCATTTT.

This chain uses TRBV7-3 with TRBJ1-1; D unclear. This CDR3 spans 13 amino acids. Germline V gene lookup returns CDR1 SGHTA and CDR2 FQGTGA. V lost 6 bases and J lost 5, with 13 bases in between. The CDR3 here is CASRLGPGTEAFF. In DNA form, the CDR3 reads TGTGCCAGCAGGCTTGGTCCCGGGACTGAAGCTTTCTTT.